The TCR beta chain under discussion was sequenced for a study of blood T cell repertoires in COVID-19. Study summary: From T cells, B-cell-depleted T cells, or PBMCs came the material, which was cDNA or gDNA.

Measured with immunoSEQ multiplex PCR; TCRdb has only the in-frame clones, and not every one. The sample includes about 99,000 clones, roughly 89% seen only once; the top ten take 15% to 20%. CDR3 length: 15 amino acids. The V end lost 1 base, the J end lost 2 bases, and 8 bases lay between the germline ends. CDR1 is KGHSH, CDR2 LQKENI, per germline. This chain links TRBV18 with TRBJ1-4, with unresolved D. Input material: peripheral blood. This TCR was recovered from a woman of 80 years or more in a cohort sampled during active COVID-19. The CDR3 DNA is TGTGCCAGCTCACCACGGCCGAATACTAATGAAAAACTGTTTTTT. It translates to CASSPRPNTNEKLFF.